A selection of T cell receptor beta chains follows, all from one sample in a study of blood T cell repertoires in COVID-19. Measured with immunoSEQ multiplex PCR; TCRdb has only the in-frame clones, and not every one. The sample has 200,000 to 250,000 clones; roughly 85% are singletons. Material for sequencing was peripheral blood. All receptors derive from a woman older than 75 with acute or convalescent COVID-19. Each CDR3 is given with its conserved first and last residue. The order of the fields is D gene, clone size, V gene, J gene, CDR3 DNA, CDR3 protein. D genes are given only for firm matches. Clone size, where shown, is once, few, many, or a class for clones that have expanded.

.	.	TRBV3-1/TRBV3-2	TRBJ2-7	TGTGCCAGCAGCCTCCCGAGGAGGGAATACGAGCAGTACTTC	CASSLPRREYEQYF
TRBD2	.	TRBV6-2/TRBV6-3	TRBJ2-1	TGTGCCAGCAGTTCGGTACGCGGGGGGGCCCGCTACAATGAGCAGTTCTTC	CASSSVRGGARYNEQFF
TRBD2	few	TRBV2	TRBJ2-5	TGTGCCAGCAGTGAAGCGGTACTAGGTAGCGGGGGACAAGAGACCCAGTACTTC	CASSEAVLGSGGQETQYF
TRBD1	few	TRBV14	TRBJ2-3	TGTGCCAGCAGCCTGATGGGACAGGGCCTCACAGATACGCAGTATTTT	CASSLMGQGLTDTQYF
.	.	TRBV5-1	TRBJ1-1	TGCGCCAGTAATCCCGGTTTGAACACTGAAGCTTTCTTT	CASNPGLNTEAFF
TRBD1	.	TRBV5-1	TRBJ1-4	TGCGCCAGCAGCTTGGCCCTGTCCCGGGACAGGGATAATGAAAAACTGTTTTTT	CASSLALSRDRDNEKLFF
TRBD2	few	TRBV5-1	TRBJ2-1	TGCGCCAGCAGCCCTTCACCCAGCGGGGGGTCCTACAATGAGCAGTTCTTC	CASSPSPSGGSYNEQFF
.	.	TRBV19	TRBJ1-3	TGTGCCACTGCTGACGGACAGTCATACTCTGGAAACACCATATATTTT	CATADGQSYSGNTIYF
.	.	TRBV6-5	TRBJ1-6	TGTGCCAGCAGCCGCTCCTATAATTCACCCCTCCACTTT	CASSRSYNSPLHF
.	once	TRBV9	TRBJ2-1	TGTGCCAGCAGCCCTCAGTGGCATTACAATGAGCAGTTCTTC	CASSPQWHYNEQFF
.	.	TRBV25-1	TRBJ1-1	TGTGCCAGCAGTGAAAGAGGCCGAGGGAGCACTGAAGCTTTCTTT	CASSERGRGSTEAFF
.	.	TRBV11-2	TRBJ2-5	TGTGCCAGCAGCTTGGAGACAGGGACCCAGTACTTC	CASSLETGTQYF
TRBD1	.	TRBV3-1/TRBV3-2	TRBJ1-2	TGTGCCAGCAGCCTCCGACAGGGTGGTGGCTACACCTTC	CASSLRQGGGYTF
.	.	TRBV24-1	TRBJ2-3	TGTGCCACCAGAGGCCCGGGACACGTTAGCACAGATACGCAGTATTTT	CATRGPGHVSTDTQYF
TRBD1	.	TRBV15	TRBJ1-4	TGTGCCACCAGCAGAGGGCTCCAACCGGGACAGGGGCATGAAAAACTGTTTTTT	CATSRGLQPGQGHEKLFF
.	.	TRBV7-9	TRBJ2-2	TGTGCCAGCAGCCCAAGGCAGGCCGGGGAGCTGTTTTTT	CASSPRQAGELFF
.	.	TRBV27	TRBJ1-2	TGTGCCAGCAGTTTATATCCCTACTCTGACAGGCTAGGTGGCTACACCTTC	CASSLYPYSDRLGGYTF
.	.	TRBV5-6	TRBJ1-5	TGTGCCAGCAGTTCAAGGGTCGGGGGGAATCAGCCCCAGCATTTT	CASSSRVGGNQPQHF
TRBD1	.	TRBV19	TRBJ1-2	TGTGCCAGTAGTCCCGGGACAGGGGAAGGCTACACCTTC	CASSPGTGEGYTF
TRBD2	.	TRBV7-9	TRBJ2-3	TGTGCCAGCAGCTGGGGACTAGCGGGGACAGATACGCAGTATTTT	CASSWGLAGTDTQYF
TRBD1	.	TRBV11-3	TRBJ2-2	TGTGCCAGCAGCCCGTTACAGGGGATTGGCACCGGGGAGCTGTTTTTT	CASSPLQGIGTGELFF
TRBD2	.	TRBV7-2	TRBJ2-7	TGTGCCAGCAGCCCGGACTTCTATAGCGGGGGATTTGAGCAGTACTTC	CASSPDFYSGGFEQYF
TRBD1	.	TRBV6-5	TRBJ1-3	TGTGCCAGCAGTACCGGGACAGTGGGAAACACCATATATTTT	CASSTGTVGNTIYF
.	.	TRBV24-1	TRBJ2-1	TGTGCCACCAGTGAGCTGGACGGAGGGTCCTACAATGAGCAGTTCTTC	CATSELDGGSYNEQFF
.	.	TRBV5-6	TRBJ1-1	TGTGCCAGCAGCCGGGACTGGGGGACTGAAGCTTTCTTT	CASSRDWGTEAFF
TRBD1	once	TRBV5-1	TRBJ1-1	TGCGCCAGCAGCTGGGGACAGGCTAACACTGAAGCTTTCTTT	CASSWGQANTEAFF
.	few	TRBV6-2/TRBV6-3	TRBJ1-6	TGTGCCAGCAGTTACTCCCGGGGGGGGAATTCACCCCTCCACTTT	CASSYSRGGNSPLHF